This is a list of T cell receptor beta chains from one sample in a study of control samples from healthy donors and cancer patients. Generated by immunoSEQ multiplex PCR, the TCRdb table keeps only in-frame clones and is missing some. The sample lists 200,000 or so clones, 91% occurring once. Input material: blood. The receptors were sampled from a man in his thirties or forties in good health. CDR3s include the opening cysteine and the closing phenylalanine or tryptophan. The order of the fields is V gene, clone size, D gene, J gene, CDR3 protein, CDR3 DNA. The D gene is left open where the match is weak. Part of the rows lack a size; the others show once, few, many or a class for expanded clones.

TRBV6-5	-	TRBD1	TRBJ2-7	CASSYSGQGIYEQYF	TGTGCCAGCAGTTACTCTGGACAGGGGATCTACGAGCAGTACTTC
TRBV6-1	few	-	TRBJ1-5	CASSEVGAYQPQHF	TGTGCCAGCAGTGAAGTGGGGGCCTATCAGCCCCAGCATTTT
TRBV9	-	-	TRBJ2-2	CASSPTQGAGELFF	TGTGCCAGCAGCCCCACCCAGGGTGCGGGGGAGCTGTTTTTT
TRBV14	-	TRBD1	TRBJ1-1	CASSRQGLGTEAFF	TGTGCCAGCAGCCGACAGGGGTTGGGAACTGAAGCTTTCTTT
TRBV5-6	-	TRBD1	TRBJ1-4	CASSSQGAPGFEKLFF	TGTGCCAGCAGCTCGCAGGGGGCCCCCGGGTTTGAAAAACTGTTTTTT
TRBV9	-	-	TRBJ2-2	CASKGGGELFF	TGTGCCAGCAAGGGCGGCGGGGAGCTGTTTTTT
TRBV7-3	-	-	TRBJ2-2	CASSFGGRDGELFF	TGTGCCAGCAGCTTCGGAGGACGAGACGGGGAGCTGTTTTTT
TRBV2	-	-	TRBJ2-2	CASRWGYTGELFF	TGTGCCAGCCGGTGGGGGTACACCGGGGAGCTGTTTTTT
TRBV11-2	-	-	TRBJ2-2	CASGGGVNTGELFF	TGTGCCAGCGGTGGGGGCGTGAACACCGGGGAGCTGTTTTTT
TRBV30	-	TRBD2	TRBJ2-2	CAWSTPGLAGGNTGELFF	TGTGCCTGGAGTACACCGGGACTAGCGGGGGGGAACACCGGGGAGCTGTTTTTT
TRBV5-1	-	TRBD2	TRBJ2-7	CASSFLGGTTYEQYF	TGCGCCAGCAGCTTTTTGGGGGGGACGACCTACGAGCAGTACTTC
TRBV4-2	few	-	TRBJ1-5	CASSQDWATNQPQHF	TGTGCCAGCAGCCAAGATTGGGCAACTAATCAGCCCCAGCATTTT
TRBV3-1/TRBV3-2	-	-	TRBJ2-7	CASSFDGASAYEQYF	TGTGCCAGCAGCTTCGACGGGGCTAGCGCCTACGAGCAGTACTTC
TRBV9	-	-	TRBJ2-3	CASSVGVSSTDTQYF	TGTGCCAGCAGCGTAGGGGTCTCTAGCACAGATACGCAGTATTTT
TRBV19	-	TRBD1	TRBJ1-5	CASSGHRDRVFRGNQPQHF	TGTGCCAGTAGTGGACACCGGGACAGGGTTTTCCGGGGAAATCAGCCCCAGCATTTT
TRBV27	-	-	TRBJ1-2	CASRVGGALNYGYTF	TGTGCCAGCCGGGTCGGGGGAGCCCTTAACTATGGCTACACCTTC
TRBV28	-	-	TRBJ1-5	CASSSNNQLGNSNQPQHF	TGTGCCAGCAGTTCCAACAATCAACTGGGCAATAGCAATCAGCCCCAGCATTTT
TRBV7-9	once	-	TRBJ2-7	CASSLGGQTSEQYF	TGTGCCAGCAGCTTAGGGGGGCAAACTAGCGAGCAGTACTTC
TRBV6-5	-	-	TRBJ1-2	CASSSAIEVVLYGYTF	TGTGCCAGCAGTTCGGCTATCGAGGTCGTACTTTATGGCTACACCTTC
TRBV15	-	-	TRBJ1-6	CATGAGELSSPLHF	TGTGCCACCGGTGCAGGGGAATTGAGCTCACCCCTCCACTTT
TRBV11-2	-	-	TRBJ1-3	CASSLVQGSGNTIYF	TGTGCCAGCAGCTTAGTGCAGGGCTCCGGAAACACCATATATTTT
TRBV7-9	-	-	TRBJ1-1	CASSFAVNTEAFF	TGTGCCAGCAGCTTCGCAGTGAACACTGAAGCTTTCTTT
TRBV4-2	-	-	TRBJ1-6	CASSLRVGGNSPLHF	TGTGCCAGCAGCCTCAGGGTTGGAGGGAATTCACCCCTCCACTTT
TRBV30	-	-	TRBJ1-4	CAWSVRAQRAEKLFF	TGTGCCTGGAGTGTACGGGCCCAGAGGGCTGAAAAACTGTTTTTT
TRBV12-3/TRBV12-4	-	-	TRBJ2-1	CASSRLEGEQFF	TGTGCCAGCAGCCGATTGGAGGGAGAGCAGTTCTTC
TRBV5-1	-	-	TRBJ1-1	CASSLAPDNTEAFF	TGCGCCAGCAGCTTGGCCCCAGATAACACTGAAGCTTTCTTT
TRBV4-1	-	TRBD1	TRBJ1-4	CASSRADRGLSTNEKLFF	TGCGCCAGCAGCCGGGCAGACAGGGGGTTGTCAACTAATGAAAAACTGTTTTTT
TRBV10-3	-	TRBD1	TRBJ1-5	CAISETGGSGNQPQHF	TGTGCCATCAGTGAAACAGGGGGATCCGGCAATCAGCCCCAGCATTTT
TRBV27	-	-	TRBJ1-5	CASSLMSGHSNQPQHF	TGTGCCAGCAGTTTAATGAGCGGACATAGCAATCAGCCCCAGCATTTT
TRBV5-4	-	-	TRBJ1-2	CASSRDSPSNYGYTF	TGTGCCAGCAGCCGTGACAGTCCTTCTAACTATGGCTACACCTTC
TRBV30	-	-	TRBJ1-1	CAWSKVRTEAFF	TGTGCCTGGAGTAAAGTTCGGACTGAAGCTTTCTTT
TRBV2	-	-	TRBJ2-7	CASRTGRTTYEQYF	TGTGCCAGCAGGACTGGACGGACCACCTACGAGCAGTACTTC
TRBV14	-	-	TRBJ1-4	CASSPLQGFATNEKLFF	TGTGCCAGCAGCCCTCTACAGGGATTTGCAACTAATGAAAAACTGTTTTTT
TRBV4-1	-	TRBD1	TRBJ2-7	CASSQGGTGDSYEQYF	TGCGCCAGCAGCCAAGGGGGGACAGGGGATTCCTACGAGCAGTACTTC
TRBV7-9	-	TRBD2	TRBJ2-3	CASSPGLADSTDTQYF	TGTGCCAGCAGCCCAGGACTAGCGGATAGCACAGATACGCAGTATTTT
TRBV29-1	-	-	TRBJ2-3	CSVDTSPDTQYF	TGCAGCGTTGACACCTCTCCAGATACGCAGTATTTT
TRBV7-8	-	-	TRBJ1-3	CASSLAGQSSGNTIYF	TGTGCCAGCAGCTTAGCAGGACAGAGCTCTGGAAACACCATATATTTT
TRBV4-2	-	-	TRBJ1-2	CASSQDSLANYGYTF	TGTGCCAGCAGCCAAGATAGCCTAGCTAACTATGGCTACACCTTC
TRBV12-3/TRBV12-4	once	-	TRBJ1-2	CASSFLQGGYTF	TGTGCCAGCAGTTTTCTGCAGGGTGGCTACACCTTC
TRBV7-8	-	-	TRBJ2-1	CASSFERSEQFF	TGTGCCAGCAGCTTTGAAAGGAGTGAGCAGTTCTTC
TRBV10-2	-	-	TRBJ2-4	CASSELVLAGTLGKNIQYF	TGCGCCAGCAGTGAGCTTGTCTTGGCGGGGACGTTGGGCAAAAACATTCAGTACTTC
TRBV21-1	-	-	TRBJ1-1	CASSKGGAGHNHEAFF	TGTGCCAGCAGCAAAGGGGGCGCGGGACATAATCATGAAGCTTTCTTT
TRBV28	-	TRBD1	TRBJ2-7	CASSLPTTGYEQYF	TGTGCCAGCAGCCTCCCGACGACAGGGTACGAGCAGTACTTC